This T cell receptor beta chain appears in the sequencing data of a study of cytomegalovirus exposure and HLA in healthy donors. As regards this clone: Its target is not known.

Sequencing was performed with immunoSEQ multiplex PCR; in TCRdb, only in-frame clones are kept and a portion is missing. The table has 75,000 to 90,000 clones, roughly 95% seen once. Study-level points and caveats: Rarity marked most TCR sequences, yet some public TCRs occurred in many donors. The tendency of first-cohort TCR clusters to co-occur in the 100 to 150 validation repertoires was identified by a subsequent analysis.

Separate from the approximately 600-subject first cohort was the approximately 110-subject validation cohort, to which the donors belonged. This CDR3 has 13 residues. Germline trimming cut 5 bases from V and 6 bases from J; bases unmatched to any gene: 6. Germline assignment: CDR1 SGDLS and CDR2 YYNGEE. The clonotype comes from a woman under 30 in good health and CMV-seronegative. Sequencing was done on a sample of PBMCs. J is TRBJ2-3 and V is TRBV9; 7 bases align to TRBD2. The CDR3 is CASSRGVRDTQYF. The DNA of the CDR3 is TGTGCCAGCAGTCGGGGGGTGAGGGATACGCAGTATTTT.